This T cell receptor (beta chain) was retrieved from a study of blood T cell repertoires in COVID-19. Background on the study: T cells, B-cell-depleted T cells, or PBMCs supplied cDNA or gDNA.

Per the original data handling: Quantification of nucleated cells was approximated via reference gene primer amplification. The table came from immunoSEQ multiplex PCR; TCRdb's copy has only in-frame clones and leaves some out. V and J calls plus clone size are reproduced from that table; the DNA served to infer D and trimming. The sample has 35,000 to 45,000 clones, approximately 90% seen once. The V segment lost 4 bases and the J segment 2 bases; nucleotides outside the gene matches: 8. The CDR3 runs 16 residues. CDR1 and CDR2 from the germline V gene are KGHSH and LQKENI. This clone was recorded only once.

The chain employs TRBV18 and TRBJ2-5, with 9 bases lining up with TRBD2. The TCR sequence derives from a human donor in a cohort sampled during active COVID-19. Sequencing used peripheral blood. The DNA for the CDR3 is TGTGCCAGCTCACTGGAGGCGGGGGGGCTACAAGAGACCCAGTACTTC. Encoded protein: CASSLEAGGLQETQYF.